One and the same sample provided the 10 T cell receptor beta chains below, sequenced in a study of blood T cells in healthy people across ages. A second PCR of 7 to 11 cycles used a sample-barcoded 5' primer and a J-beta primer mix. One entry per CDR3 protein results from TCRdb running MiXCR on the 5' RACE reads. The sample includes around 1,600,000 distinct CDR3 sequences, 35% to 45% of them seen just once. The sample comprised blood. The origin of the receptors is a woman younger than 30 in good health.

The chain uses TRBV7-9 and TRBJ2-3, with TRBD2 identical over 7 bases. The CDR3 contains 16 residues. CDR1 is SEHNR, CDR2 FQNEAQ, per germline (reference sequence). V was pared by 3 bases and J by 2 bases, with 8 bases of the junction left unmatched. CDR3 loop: CASSFVTGGPTDTQYF. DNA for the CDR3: TGTGCCAGCAGCTTCGTTACGGGAGGACCCACAGATACGCAGTATTTT.

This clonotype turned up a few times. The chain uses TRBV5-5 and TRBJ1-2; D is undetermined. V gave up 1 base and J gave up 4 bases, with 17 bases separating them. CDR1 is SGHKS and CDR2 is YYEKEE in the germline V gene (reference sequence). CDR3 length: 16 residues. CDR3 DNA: TGTGCCAGCAGCTTGACGCCCGCTAGTTTCGGCTATGGCTACACCTTC. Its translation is CASSLTPASFGYGYTF. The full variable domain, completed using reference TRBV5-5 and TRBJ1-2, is DAGVTQSPTHLIKTRGQQVTLRCSPISGHKSVSWYQQVLGQGPQFIFQYYEKEERGRGNFPDRFSARQFPNYSSELNVNALLLGDSALYLCASSLTPASFGYGYTFGSGTRLTVV.

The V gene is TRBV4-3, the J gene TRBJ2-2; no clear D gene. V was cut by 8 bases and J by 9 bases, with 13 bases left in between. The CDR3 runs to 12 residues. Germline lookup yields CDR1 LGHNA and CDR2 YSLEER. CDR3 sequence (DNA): TGCGCCAGCGGAAGGACCGCGCGGGAGCTGTTTTTT. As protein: CASGRTARELFF.

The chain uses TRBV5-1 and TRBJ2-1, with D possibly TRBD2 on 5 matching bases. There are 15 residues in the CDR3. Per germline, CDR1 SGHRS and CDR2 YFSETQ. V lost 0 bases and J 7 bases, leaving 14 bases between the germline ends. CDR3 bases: TGCGCCAGCAGCTTGGACGCCCGTCGAGGGAATGAGCAGTTCTTC. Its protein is CASSLDARRGNEQFF.

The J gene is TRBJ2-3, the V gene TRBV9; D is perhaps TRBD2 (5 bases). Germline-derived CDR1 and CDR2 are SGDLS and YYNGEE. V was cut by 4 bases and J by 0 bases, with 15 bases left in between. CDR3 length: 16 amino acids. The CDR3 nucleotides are TGTGCCAGCAGCTCCCAGCTAGCTGCTAGCACAGATACGCAGTATTTT. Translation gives CASSSQLAASTDTQYF.

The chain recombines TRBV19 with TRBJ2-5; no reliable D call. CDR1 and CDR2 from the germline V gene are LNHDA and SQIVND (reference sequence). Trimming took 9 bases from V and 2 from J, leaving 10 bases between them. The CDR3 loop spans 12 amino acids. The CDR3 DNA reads TGTGCCAGCCTAGACGGACAAGAGACCCAGTACTTC. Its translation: CASLDGQETQYF. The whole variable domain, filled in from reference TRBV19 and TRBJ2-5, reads DGGITQSPKYLFRKEGQNVTLSCEQNLNHDAMYWYRQDPGQGLRLIYYSQIVNDFQKGDIAEGYSVSREKKESFPLTVTSAQKNPTAFYLCASLDGQETQYFGPGTRLLVL.

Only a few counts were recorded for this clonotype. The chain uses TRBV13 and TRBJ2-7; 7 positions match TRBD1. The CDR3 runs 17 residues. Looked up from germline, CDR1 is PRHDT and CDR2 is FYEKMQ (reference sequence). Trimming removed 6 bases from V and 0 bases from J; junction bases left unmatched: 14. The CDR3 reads CASSLITGEKGSYEQYF. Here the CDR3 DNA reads TGTGCCAGCAGTCTAATTACAGGGGAGAAGGGCTCCTACGAGCAGTACTTC.

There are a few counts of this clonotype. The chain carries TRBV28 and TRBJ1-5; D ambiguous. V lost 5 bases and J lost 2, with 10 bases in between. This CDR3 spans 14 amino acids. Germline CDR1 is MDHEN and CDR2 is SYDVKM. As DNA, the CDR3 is TGTGCCAGCAGTCCTAGGGATGGCAATCAGCCCCAGCATTTT. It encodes CASSPRDGNQPQHF. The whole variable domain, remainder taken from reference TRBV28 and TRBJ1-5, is DVKVTQSSRYLVKRTGEKVFLECVQDMDHENMFWYRQDPGLGLRLIYFSYDVKMKEKGDIPEGYSVSREKKERFSLILESASTNQTSMYLCASSPRDGNQPQHFGDGTRLSIL.

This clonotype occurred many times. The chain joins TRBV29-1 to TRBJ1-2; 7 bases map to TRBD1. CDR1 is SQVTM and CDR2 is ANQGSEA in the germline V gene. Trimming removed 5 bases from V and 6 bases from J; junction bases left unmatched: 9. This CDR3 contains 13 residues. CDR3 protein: CSVTSQGSDGYTF. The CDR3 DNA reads TGCAGCGTTACCTCACAGGGGAGTGATGGCTACACCTTC.

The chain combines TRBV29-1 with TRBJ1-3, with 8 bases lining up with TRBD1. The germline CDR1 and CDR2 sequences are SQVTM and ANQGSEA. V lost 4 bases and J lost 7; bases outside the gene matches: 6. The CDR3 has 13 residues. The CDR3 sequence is CSVVGQGANTIYF. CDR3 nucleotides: TGCAGCGTTGTAGGTCAGGGGGCGAACACCATATATTTT.